Listed below are T cell receptor beta chains from one sample, sequenced in a study of PD-1 blockade in classical Hodgkin lymphoma. Clones were sequenced by immunoSEQ multiplex PCR, and TCRdb holds only the in-frame ones, with some missing. The sample records 130,000 to 150,000 clones, nearly 80% being singletons. Sequenced here: peripheral blood mononuclear cells (PBMCs), sampled before the second cycle of nivolumab. The source is a human donor with classical Hodgkin lymphoma. CDR3s include the opening cysteine and the closing phenylalanine or tryptophan. Each record gives: V gene, J gene, clone size, D gene, CDR3 DNA, CDR3 protein. The D gene is left open where the match is weak. Clone size is stated in some rows and not others, as once, few, many or a class when expanded.

TRBV6-5	TRBJ2-7	-	TRBD1	TGTGCCAGCAGTTCCCGACCTGGGACAGCCTACGAGCAGTACTTC	CASSSRPGTAYEQYF
TRBV19	TRBJ2-5	-	TRBD1	TGTGCCAGTAGTAGGGACAGGGAAGAGACCCAGTACTTC	CASSRDREETQYF
TRBV5-6	TRBJ1-2	-	-	TGTGCCAGCACCCTAACTGGCGGGGGCATTCGTGGCTACACCTTC	CASTLTGGGIRGYTF
TRBV4-1	TRBJ2-1	-	TRBD2	TGCGCCAGCAGCCAAGATGGTATCGGCGGGAGAGGAAATGAGCAGTTCTTC	CASSQDGIGGRGNEQFF
TRBV10-3	TRBJ1-6	once	TRBD1	TGTGCCATCAGGCCGGCGGGACAGCTAAATTCACCCCTCCACTTT	CAIRPAGQLNSPLHF
TRBV6-4	TRBJ1-1	-	TRBD1	TGTGCCAGCTCGGGACAGAGGAACACTGAAGCTTTCTTT	CASSGQRNTEAFF
TRBV25-1	TRBJ1-2	few	-	TGTGCCAGCTGGTCAGAGTATGGCTACACCTTC	CASWSEYGYTF
TRBV7-3	TRBJ2-3	-	TRBD2	TGTGCCAGCAGCTTAATGTCGGGAGGGTCAGATACGCAGTATTTT	CASSLMSGGSDTQYF
TRBV7-2	TRBJ1-3	-	TRBD1	TGTGCCAGCAGCTTAGCCCTCGGACAGGTATACTCTGGAAACACCATATATTTT	CASSLALGQVYSGNTIYF
TRBV28	TRBJ2-7	once	TRBD1	TGTGCCAGCAGCAAGCCGGGACAGGGTTACGAGCAGTACTTC	CASSKPGQGYEQYF
TRBV11-2	TRBJ2-1	-	TRBD2	TGTGCCAGCAGCTTAAGCCGGACTAGCGGGGGTCCTATGCAGTTCTTC	CASSLSRTSGGPMQFF
TRBV28	TRBJ1-6	-	-	TGTGCCAGCACCTTCGGGACCTTGGGGGATTCACCCCTCCACTTT	CASTFGTLGDSPLHF
TRBV7-2	TRBJ2-7	-	TRBD1	TGTGCCAGCAGCGCTTACGCAGGGGGTTTGTTCGAGCAGTACTTC	CASSAYAGGLFEQYF
TRBV7-3	TRBJ2-7	-	TRBD2	TGTGCCAGCAGCTTGACCGGGACTAGCGGCTACGAGCAGTACTTC	CASSLTGTSGYEQYF
TRBV21-1	TRBJ2-7	-	-	TGTGCCAGCAGCACTTTAGCGGGAGTATACTACGAGCAGTACTTC	CASSTLAGVYYEQYF
TRBV7-6	TRBJ2-2	few	-	TGTGCCAGCAGCCCTCGGACCCTACTCGAGAACACCGGGGAGCTGTTTTTT	CASSPRTLLENTGELFF
TRBV2	TRBJ1-3	-	-	TGTGCCACCACCCCCGACATTTCTGGAAACACCATATATTTT	CATTPDISGNTIYF
TRBV7-9	TRBJ1-6	-	-	TGTGCCAGCAGCTTTGTCGAGGAGAATTCACCCCTCCACTTT	CASSFVEENSPLHF
TRBV6-4	TRBJ2-7	once	TRBD1	TGTGCCAGCAGTAGGGACAGCGAAGCCTACGAGCAGTACTTC	CASSRDSEAYEQYF
TRBV19	TRBJ1-1	-	-	TGTGCCAGTAGTACAGGACAGCGCAACACTGAAGCTTTCTTT	CASSTGQRNTEAFF
TRBV7-3	TRBJ2-5	-	-	TGTGCCAGCAGGTGGGGTTTATCTGAGACCCAGTACTTC	CASRWGLSETQYF
TRBV7-9	TRBJ2-3	-	TRBD1	TGTGCCAGCAGCGTCTCAGGGGGCAGGCACAGCCTCACAGATACGCAGTATTTT	CASSVSGGRHSLTDTQYF
TRBV5-6	TRBJ2-1	few	-	TGTGCCAGCAGCTTGGGTGGCGGATTGAGGGAGCAGTTCTTC	CASSLGGGLREQFF
TRBV25-1	TRBJ2-5	-	-	TGTGCCAGCGCACCCCCCGGAGAGACCCAGTACTTC	CASAPPGETQYF
TRBV18	TRBJ1-2	-	TRBD1	TGTGCCAGCTCGCCGAACAGGGGACATCGGGGCTACACCTTC	CASSPNRGHRGYTF
TRBV19	TRBJ1-1	-	-	TGTGCCAGCCATTTTCGGATGGCGAACACTGAAGCTTTCTTT	CASHFRMANTEAFF
TRBV7-2	TRBJ1-4	once	-	TGTGCCAGCAGCTTAAGGAACAGGTTGGCGGAAAAACTGTTTTTT	CASSLRNRLAEKLFF
TRBV5-4	TRBJ1-2	-	-	TGTGCCAGCAGCCTGGGACATTTGAACTATGGCTACACCTTC	CASSLGHLNYGYTF
TRBV19	TRBJ1-1	few	-	TGTGCCAGTAGTATAGCCCTGGGGTGGGGCAGAGCTTTCTTT	CASSIALGWGRAFF
TRBV13	TRBJ1-4	-	TRBD1	TGTGCCAGCAGCCCACGACAGGGGGCGGTTGAAAAACTGTTTTTT	CASSPRQGAVEKLFF
TRBV5-1	TRBJ2-7	-	-	TGCGCCAGCAGCTTGGGATGGGGGCCATCCTACGAGCAGTACTTC	CASSLGWGPSYEQYF
TRBV7-9	TRBJ2-1	-	-	TGTGCCAGCAGCCGGAATGAGCAGTTCTTC	CASSRNEQFF
TRBV6-5	TRBJ2-2	-	TRBD1	TGTGCCAGCGCGTCGACAGGGGCGAACACCGGGGAGCTGTTTTTT	CASASTGANTGELFF
TRBV19	TRBJ1-5	-	-	TGTGCCAGTAGTATAGCAGAGCGGCGGGGCAATCAGCCCCAGCATTTT	CASSIAERRGNQPQHF
TRBV7-9	TRBJ2-1	-	TRBD2	TGTGCCAGCAGCCCCCGACTAGCGGGAGGGCCGTATGAGCAGTTCTTC	CASSPRLAGGPYEQFF
TRBV4-1	TRBJ1-5	few	-	TGCGCCAGCAGCCAAGACAGGAGCAATCAGCCCCAGCATTTT	CASSQDRSNQPQHF
TRBV7-2	TRBJ2-7	-	TRBD1	TGTGCCAGCACCCAAGGGACAGGGGGCTACGAGCAGTACTTC	CASTQGTGGYEQYF
TRBV25-1	TRBJ1-5	-	-	TGTGCCAGCAGTGAACTCAGGGACATGGGCGATCAGCCCCAGCATTTT	CASSELRDMGDQPQHF
TRBV11-2	TRBJ1-5	-	-	TGTGCCAGCAGCTTAGAACGGGGGCAGCCCCAGCATTTT	CASSLERGQPQHF
TRBV10-3	TRBJ1-6	-	-	TGTGCCATCAGTGAGTCGACTTACAGGGCCCTAGAATATAATTCACCCCTCCACTTT	CAISESTYRALEYNSPLHF
TRBV5-4	TRBJ2-5	-	-	TGTGCCAGCAGCCAACAGAACTTCGGAGAGACCCAGTACTTC	CASSQQNFGETQYF
TRBV5-4	TRBJ2-3	few	TRBD2	TGTGCCAGCAGCTTGGGGGCTAGCGGGAGGAGGGATACGCAGTATTTT	CASSLGASGRRDTQYF
TRBV5-8	TRBJ1-4	few	-	TGTGCCAGCAGCTTGGACAGGCACTTTAATGAAAAACTGTTTTTT	CASSLDRHFNEKLFF
TRBV5-1	TRBJ2-7	-	-	TGCGCCAGCAGCTTATTACCGGGACAAGTTCAAGTACGAACCTACGAGCAGTACTTC	CASSLLPGQVQVRTYEQYF
TRBV7-6	TRBJ1-2	few	-	TGTGCCAGCAGCCCCCCCGGAGGGGGCTATGGCTACACCTTC	CASSPPGGGYGYTF
TRBV9	TRBJ2-2	-	TRBD2	TGTGCCAGCACAACTAGCGGGAGGGCCCGGGGGAACACCGGGGAGCTGTTTTTT	CASTTSGRARGNTGELFF
TRBV2	TRBJ2-5	-	-	TGTGCCAGCAGTGGGGAAACAGGGTTGGAGACCCAGTACTTC	CASSGETGLETQYF
TRBV30	TRBJ2-1	-	TRBD2	TGTGCCTGGAGGGATAGCGGGAGGGCCAGTGAGCAGTTCTTC	CAWRDSGRASEQFF
TRBV21-1	TRBJ2-2	-	-	TGTGCCAGCAGCAAATCTGAGGAGGGCGCTTGGGAGGACACCGGGGAGCTGTTTTTT	CASSKSEEGAWEDTGELFF
TRBV6-5	TRBJ2-2	-	TRBD1	TGTGCCAGCAGCCGTGACAGGGAAGCCGGGGAGCTGTTTTTT	CASSRDREAGELFF